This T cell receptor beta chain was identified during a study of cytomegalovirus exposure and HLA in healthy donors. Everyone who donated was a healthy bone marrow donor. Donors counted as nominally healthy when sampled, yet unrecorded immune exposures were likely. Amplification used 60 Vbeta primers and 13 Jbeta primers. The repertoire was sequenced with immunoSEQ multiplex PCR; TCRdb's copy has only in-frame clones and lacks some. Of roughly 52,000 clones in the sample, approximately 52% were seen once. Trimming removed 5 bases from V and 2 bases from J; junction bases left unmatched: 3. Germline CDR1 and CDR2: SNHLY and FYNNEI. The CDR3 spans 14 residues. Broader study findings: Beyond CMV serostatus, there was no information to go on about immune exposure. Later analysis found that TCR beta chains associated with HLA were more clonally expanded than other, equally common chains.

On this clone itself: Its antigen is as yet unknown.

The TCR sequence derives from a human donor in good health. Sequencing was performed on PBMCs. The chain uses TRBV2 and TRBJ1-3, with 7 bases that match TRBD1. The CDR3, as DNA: TGTGCCAGCAGTAGACAGGGAACTGGAAACACCATATATTTT. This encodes CASSRQGTGNTIYF.